This TCR beta chain was captured by sequencing in a study of CD8+ T cells in alopecia areata. This CDR3 comprises 12 residues. The V and J ends lost 5 bases and 6 bases respectively, with 11 bases between them. Germline V lookup: CDR1 SEHNR, CDR2 FQNEAQ (reference sequence). Extraction and reverse transcription of RNA yielded cDNA as the sequencing template. Clones were read by immunoSEQ multiplex PCR, and TCRdb kept only the in-frame ones, dropping some. The data show roughly 180,000 clones, 55% to 70% seen once. Specified treatment: oral pan-JAK inhibitor, 5-10 mg twice daily. Study-wide findings and caveats: Researchers reported that TCR sharing among patients proved less clear than in mice, possibly HLA-linked. On tofacitinib, scalp clonality and expanded CD8+ clones among top 100 fell significantly. Normal scalp showed lower clonality than lesional scalp, especially alopecia totalis/universalis. Many expanded lesional clones stayed in scalp and blood while on tofacitinib.

Comments on this clone: Its antigen remains unknown.

V is TRBV7-9 and J is TRBJ2-7; D is unclear. The sequence derives from a human donor with alopecia areata. Here the sequenced sample was CD4+ T cells sorted from blood, taken at week 4, from a patient treated with tofacitinib. The CDR3 region is CASSLFGSEQYF. The CDR3 DNA reads as TGTGCCAGCAGCCTATTTGGTTCCGAGCAGTACTTC.